This TCR beta chain was recovered during a study of T cells in localized non-small cell lung cancer. The assay was immunoSEQ multiplex PCR, and TCRdb's table has in-frame clones only and misses some. This sample has fewer than 35,000 clones, with about nine tenths found just once. The CDR3 length is 15 residues. Trimming took 4 bases from V and 6 from J, leaving 17 bases between them. Germline V CDR1 and CDR2: SGHAT, FQNNGV. Here the sequenced sample was peripheral blood, taken before any cancer treatment. The TCR comes from a male donor at least 60 years old with stage III lung adenocarcinoma. This chain links TRBV11-2 with TRBJ2-3, with D perhaps matching TRBD2 (5 bases). This CDR3 is CASSSNTAAHDTQYF. The CDR3 DNA reads as TGTGCCAGCAGCTCCAATACAGCGGCTCACGATACGCAGTATTTT.